This TCR beta chain was profiled in a study of cytomegalovirus exposure and HLA in healthy donors. Study-wide points: Association of a missense DCLRE1C variant with TCR beta V- and J-gene trimming was reported in a later analysis.

The primer mix had 60 Vbeta and 13 Jbeta primers. Here immunoSEQ multiplex PCR was the method, and the copy in TCRdb shows in-frame clones only, minus some. Altogether about 97,000 clones are present, roughly three quarters being singletons, with the ten largest covering 9.6%. After removal of 7 bases from V and 4 bases from J, the junction contained 9 bases not matched to a gene. Looked up from germline, CDR1 is LNHDA and CDR2 is SQIVND (reference sequence). This CDR3 contains 14 residues. On this clone itself: Its antigen is unidentified.

Unrecorded immune exposure was likely among donors, who were nominally healthy when sampled. V is TRBV19 and J is TRBJ1-2; 7 bases map to TRBD1. The TCR sequence derives from a male donor in good health and CMV-seropositive. The sample consisted of PBMCs. The CDR3 DNA reads TGTGCCAGTAAGGAGGGGGCGGATTTCTATGGCTACACCTTC. This translates into CASKEGADFYGYTF.